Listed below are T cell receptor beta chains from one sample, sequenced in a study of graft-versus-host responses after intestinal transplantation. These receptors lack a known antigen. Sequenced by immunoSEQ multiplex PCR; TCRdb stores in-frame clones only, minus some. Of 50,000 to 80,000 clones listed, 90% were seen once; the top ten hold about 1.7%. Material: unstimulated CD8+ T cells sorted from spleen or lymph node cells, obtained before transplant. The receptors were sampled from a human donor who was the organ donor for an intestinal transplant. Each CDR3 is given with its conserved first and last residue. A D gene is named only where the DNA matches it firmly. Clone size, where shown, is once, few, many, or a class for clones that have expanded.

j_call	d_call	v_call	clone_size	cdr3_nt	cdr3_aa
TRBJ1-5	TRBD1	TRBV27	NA	TGTGCCAGCAGTCCCAGGGACAGTCTAAATCAGCCCCAGCATTTT	CASSPRDSLNQPQHF
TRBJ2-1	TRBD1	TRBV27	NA	TGTGCCAGCAGCGCCAGACAGGGGTGGTTCTTC	CASSARQGWFF
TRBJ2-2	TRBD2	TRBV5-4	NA	TGTGCCAGCAGCGCCGGACTAGCTGCGAACACCGGGGAGCTGTTTTTT	CASSAGLAANTGELFF
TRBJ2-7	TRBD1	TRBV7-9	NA	TGTGCCAGCAGGATTAAAACAGGGGCGAGCTCCTACGAGCAGTACTTC	CASRIKTGASSYEQYF
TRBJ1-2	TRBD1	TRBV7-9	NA	TGTGCCAGCAGCCACAGGGGGGATGGCTACACCTTC	CASSHRGDGYTF
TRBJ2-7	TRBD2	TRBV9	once	TGTGCCAGCAGCTTGAGTAGGGGGACTAGCGTCTACGAGCAGTACTTC	CASSLSRGTSVYEQYF
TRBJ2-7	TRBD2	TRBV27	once	TGTGCCAGCAGTTTATCGTGGGAGGGGACCGAGCAGTACTTC	CASSLSWEGTEQYF
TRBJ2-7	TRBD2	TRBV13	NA	TGTGCCAGCACCTTCACTCCGGGACTAGCTGCCGAGCAGTACTTC	CASTFTPGLAAEQYF
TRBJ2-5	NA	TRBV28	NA	TGTGCCAGCAGTTTACGGACGTCGAGTGGGGGGAATGAAGAGACCCAGTACTTC	CASSLRTSSGGNEETQYF
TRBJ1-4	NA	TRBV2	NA	TGTGCCAGCAGAATTCCAGGGTCGGAAGAAAAACTGTTTTTT	CASRIPGSEEKLFF
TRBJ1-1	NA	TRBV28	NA	TGTGCCACCTGGGGGGACCCGACTTTTAACACTGAAGCTTTCTTT	CATWGDPTFNTEAFF
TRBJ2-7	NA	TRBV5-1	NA	TGCGCCAGCAGCTTGGGAGTAGCAGGAGGGTTTATTTACGAGCAGTACTTC	CASSLGVAGGFIYEQYF
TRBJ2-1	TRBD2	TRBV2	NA	TGTGCCAGCAGTGGAATTAGCGGGAGGTTGATCTACAATGAGCAGTTCTTC	CASSGISGRLIYNEQFF
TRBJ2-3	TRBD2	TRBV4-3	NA	TGCGCCAGCAGTCAGGGACTAGCAGACACAGATACGCAGTATTTT	CASSQGLADTDTQYF
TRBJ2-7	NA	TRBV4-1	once	TGCGCCAGCAGCCAAGTCTACCCGAGCTCCTACGAGCAGTACTTC	CASSQVYPSSYEQYF
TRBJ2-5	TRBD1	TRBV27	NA	TGTGCCAGCAGTCTCCACCACAGGGGTGAGACCCAGTACTTC	CASSLHHRGETQYF
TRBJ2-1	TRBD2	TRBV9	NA	TGTGCCAGCAGCGCAACTAGCGGGAGCTCGAGGGAGCAGTTCTTC	CASSATSGSSREQFF
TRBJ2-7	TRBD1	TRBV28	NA	TGTGCCAGCAGTTTAAATATCCGGACAGGTGACTACGAGCAGTACTTC	CASSLNIRTGDYEQYF
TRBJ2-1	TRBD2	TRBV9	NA	TGTGCCAGCAGCGATGGGGCCGGGACTACGACGAATGAGCAGTTCTTC	CASSDGAGTTTNEQFF
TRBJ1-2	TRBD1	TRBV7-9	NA	TGTGCCAGCAGCAACCCGGGACAGGGCCCTAACTATGGCTACACCTTC	CASSNPGQGPNYGYTF
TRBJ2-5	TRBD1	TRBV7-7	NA	TGTGCTAGCAGCCAAAGTTATCGGACAGGGATTCAAGAGACCCAGTACTTC	CASSQSYRTGIQETQYF
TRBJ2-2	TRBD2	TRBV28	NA	TGTGCCAGCAGACCGTGGGGGACTAGGAGTCTCCCCGGGGAGCTGTTTTTT	CASRPWGTRSLPGELFF
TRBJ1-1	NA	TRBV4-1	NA	TGCGCCAGCAGCCAAGGGGGAGGACCTGAAGCTTTCTTT	CASSQGGGPEAFF
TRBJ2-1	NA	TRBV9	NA	TGTGCCACCTCCCCTACCGACACCTACAATGAGCAGTTCTTC	CATSPTDTYNEQFF
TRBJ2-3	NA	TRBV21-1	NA	TGTGCCAGCAGCACGTCAGATACGCAGTATTTT	CASSTSDTQYF
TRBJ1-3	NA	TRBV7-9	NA	TGTGCCAGCGTCCTAGACAGCGGAAACACCATATATTTT	CASVLDSGNTIYF
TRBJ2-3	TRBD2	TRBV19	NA	TGTGCCAGTAGTTATGTACTAGCGGGAGAGGATACGCAGTATTTT	CASSYVLAGEDTQYF
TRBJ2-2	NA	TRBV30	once	TGTGCCTGGAGTGTACTGCGAATCGGGGAGCTGTTTTTT	CAWSVLRIGELFF
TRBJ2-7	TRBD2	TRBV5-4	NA	TGTGCCAGCAGCTGGGGACTAGCGGGAGGGTTCAACGAGCAGTACTTC	CASSWGLAGGFNEQYF
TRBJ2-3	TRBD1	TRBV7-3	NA	TGTGCCAGCAGCCGACAGGGGGGCGCAGATACGCAGTATTTT	CASSRQGGADTQYF
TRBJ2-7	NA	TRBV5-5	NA	TGTGCCAGCAGCCTGGCCCGAGTATACGAGCAGTACTTC	CASSLARVYEQYF
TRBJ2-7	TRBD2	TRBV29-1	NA	TGCAGCGTTGGGACCGGGACTAGCGGCTTCTACGAGCAGTACTTC	CSVGTGTSGFYEQYF
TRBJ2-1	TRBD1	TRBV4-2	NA	TGTGCCAGCAGCCCACTGACAGGGAACAATGAGCAGTTCTTC	CASSPLTGNNEQFF
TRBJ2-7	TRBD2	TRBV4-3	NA	TGCGCCAGCAGCCATGGGACTAGCGGGCCTTACTACGAGCAGTACTTC	CASSHGTSGPYYEQYF
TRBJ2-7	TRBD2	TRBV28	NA	TGTGCCAGCAGAAGACTAGCGGGAGTGGATGAGCAGTACTTC	CASRRLAGVDEQYF
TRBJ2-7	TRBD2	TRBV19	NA	TGTGCCAGTAGTATCGGGGGGTCCTACGAGCAGTACTTC	CASSIGGSYEQYF
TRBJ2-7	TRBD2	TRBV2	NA	TGTGCCAGCAGTGGTGGGACTAGCTACGAGCAGTACTTC	CASSGGTSYEQYF